The 20 T cell receptor beta chains presented below share a single source sample, sequenced in a study of T cell repertoires in cytomegalovirus infection. Via MiXCR, TCRdb re-called the reads, giving one row per CDR3 protein. The data hold roughly 990,000 distinct CDR3 sequences, with approximately 31% observed a single time. Antigen specificity for these receptors is unknown. The specimen comprised cultured CD8+ T cells from PBMCs, sampled from culture after CMV antigen stimulation. The receptor set was obtained from a human donor in good health (CMV status not recorded). Some clones in this sample may be carry-over from other donors' samples.

The chain recombines TRBV5-5 with TRBJ2-3; 8 nucleotides align to TRBD2. The trim removed 1 base at V and 0 bases at J, leaving 22 bases unmatched. This CDR3 region has 22 residues. The germline V gene has CDR1 SGHKS and CDR2 YYEKEE (reference sequence). The chain's CDR3 is CASSLSTSRALAGFASTDTQYF. DNA for the CDR3: TGTGCCAGCAGCTTGTCGACGAGCAGGGCATTAGCGGGGTTCGCTAGCACAGATACGCAGTATTTT.

The table lists this clonotype with many counts. V usage is TRBV7-2 and J usage is TRBJ2-3; the D gene is possibly TRBD2 (6 bases). The CDR3 has 13 residues. Looked up from germline, CDR1 is SGHTA and CDR2 is FQGNSA. Trimming pared 1 base from V and 15 bases from J, leaving 17 bases between. In DNA form, the CDR3 reads TGTGCCAGCAGCTTAGGTCTTGGGGACTCCCCATATTTT. Translating gives CASSLGLGDSPYF.

This clonotype occurred a few times. The rearrangement uses TRBV6-5 and TRBJ2-5; D tentatively fits TRBD1 or TRBD2 (5 bases each). The CDR3 is 16 residues long. With 2 bases removed from V and 0 bases from J, the gap between germline ends came to 13 bases. Germline V gene lookup returns CDR1 MNHEY and CDR2 SVGAGI. The CDR3 nucleotides are TGTGCCAGCAGTTACCCCGGGACCGAGTACCAAGAGACCCAGTACTTC. Translation gives CASSYPGTEYQETQYF.

V is TRBV25-1 and J is TRBJ2-1; weak D call: TRBD1 (6 bases). Trimming removed 3 bases at V and 5 bases at J, with 8 bases between. The CDR3 covers 13 residues. Germline V gives CDR1 MGHDK, CDR2 SYGVNS. The CDR3 coding sequence is TGTGCCAGCAGTGAGGGGACAAACAATGAGCAGTTCTTC. It translates to CASSEGTNNEQFF.

The table lists this clonotype with a few counts. The chain links TRBV20-1 to TRBJ2-1, with 11 bases that match TRBD2. There are 13 residues in the CDR3. From germline, CDR1 is DFQATT and CDR2 SNEGSKA (reference sequence). CDR3 coding DNA: TGCAGCCCGACTAGCGGGGACTACAATGAGCAGTTCTTC. Translating gives CSPTSGDYNEQFF.

This clonotype showed up just a few times. The chain uses TRBV7-6 and TRBJ2-2, with TRBD1 identical over 10 bases. V gave up 3 bases and J gave up 4 bases; unmatched junction bases: 5. The germline CDR1 and CDR2 sequences are SGHVS and FNYEAQ. CDR3 length: 16 amino acids. CDR3 region: CASSFSGTGVTGELFF. In DNA, the CDR3 is TGTGCCAGCAGCTTCTCCGGGACAGGGGTCACCGGGGAGCTGTTTTTT.

The chain uses TRBV7-9 and TRBJ2-1, with D perhaps being TRBD1 or TRBD2 (6 bases each). Trimming removed 3 bases at V and 2 bases at J, with 14 bases between. The CDR3 spans 16 residues. Germline V gene sequence: CDR1 SEHNR, CDR2 FQNEAQ (reference sequence). The CDR3 nucleotides read TGTGCCAGCAGCTTGCCGGGGGCGGGGCCCTACAATGAGCAGTTCTTC. Its translation: CASSLPGAGPYNEQFF.

The V and J genes are TRBV6-5 and TRBJ1-4; D call uncertain. CDR1 is MNHEY, CDR2 SVGAGI, per germline. This CDR3 contains 11 residues. Between the trimmed V and J ends, which lost 8 bases and 8 bases, there was a span of 9 bases. CDR3 protein: CASGNGEKLFF. The CDR3, as DNA: TGTGCCAGCGGGAACGGCGAAAAACTGTTTTTT.

The chain links TRBV2 to TRBJ2-1, with D perhaps matching TRBD1 or TRBD2 (5 bases each). The CDR3 consists of 12 residues. V lost 4 bases and J lost 9, with 10 bases in between. Germline assignment: CDR1 SNHLY and CDR2 FYNNEI. The CDR3 DNA sequence: TGTGCCAGCAGTGGGGACGAGGGTGAGCAGTTCTTC. Its translation is CASSGDEGEQFF.

The CDR3 spells CASSQSIAPHEQFF. In nucleotides, the CDR3 is TGCGCCAGCAGCCAAAGTATCGCCCCCCATGAGCAGTTCTTC. The chain combines TRBV4-1 with TRBJ2-1; D remains ambiguous. CDR1 and CDR2 (germline): MGHRA, YSYEKL. Deletions cut 2 bases from V and 8 bases from J, with 13 bases between. The CDR3 is made up of 14 amino acids.

The chain's CDR3 is CASSYDRDQPQHF. In nucleotides, the CDR3 is TGTGCCAGCAGTTACGACAGGGACCAGCCCCAGCATTTT. The gene calls are TRBV6-2 or TRBV6-3 and TRBJ1-5; 7 nucleotides agree with TRBD1. CDR1 is MNHEY, CDR2 SVGEGT, per germline. The V and J ends lost 2 bases and 7 bases, in that order; junction bases with no gene match: 2. The CDR3 loop spans 13 amino acids.

This clonotype was found a few times. The rearrangement joins TRBV19 to TRBJ1-1; the match to TRBD1 covers 9 bases. Trimming took 5 bases from V and 10 from J; bases not matched to a gene: 11. Per germline, CDR1 LNHDA and CDR2 SQIVND (reference sequence). CDR3 size: 14 residues. In DNA form, the CDR3 reads TGTGCCAGTAGTGTCCGGGACAGGGCCAAAGGAGCTTTCTTT. The encoded protein is CASSVRDRAKGAFF.

The sample holds a few counts of this clonotype. The genes are TRBV12-3 or TRBV12-4 and TRBJ1-2, with no clear D. This CDR3 is built from 12 residues. With 3 bases removed from V and 8 bases from J, the gap between germline ends came to 10 bases. This chain's CDR3 is CASSFIGLGYTF. CDR3 DNA sequence: TGTGCCAGCAGTTTCATAGGGCTCGGCTACACCTTC.

The V and J genes are TRBV15 and TRBJ1-2; D might be TRBD1 (6 bases). Per germline, CDR1 LNHNV and CDR2 YYDKDF (reference sequence). This CDR3 spans 13 amino acids. The V end was cut by 1 base, the J end by 12 bases, with 15 bases between. The CDR3 DNA reads TGTGCCACCAGCAGAGTGTCAGGGGCGGAGAACACCTTC. Translation: CATSRVSGAENTF.

This clonotype has only a few counts. The conserved phenylalanine or tryptophan normally closing the CDR3 is absent here, so this likely arose from a read error. Because the CDR3's place on the DNA is in doubt, the DNA is left out and the CDR3 is given as listed by TCRdb. The rearrangement links TRBV24-1 to TRBJ1-2; the table assigns TRBD1, which was not confirmed against the DNA. The V gene's germline CDR1 is KGHDR and CDR2 SFDVKD. The CDR3 numbers 10 amino acids, ends counted. This CDR3 is CATSDHPGPI.

The J gene is TRBJ1-1, the V gene TRBV2; D is unclear. Looked up from germline, CDR1 is SNHLY and CDR2 is FYNNEI. V lost 8 bases and J 6 bases, leaving 10 bases between the germline ends. This CDR3 is built from 11 residues. CDR3 nucleotides: TGTGCCAGCTTGGGCCTGGCTGAAGCTTTCTTT. Its protein is CASLGLAEAFF.

In its sample, this clonotype was seen many times. The V call is TRBV28, the J call TRBJ1-5; tentatively, D is TRBD1 (5 bases). This CDR3 has 19 amino acids. Per the germline V gene, CDR1 is MDHEN and CDR2 is SYDVKM. V lost 1 base, J lost 3 bases, and 22 bases lay in between. CDR3 loop: CASSLSGWLRGRNNQPQHF. In nucleotides, the CDR3 is TGTGCCAGCAGTTTATCGGGATGGCTACGGGGACGGAACAATCAGCCCCAGCATTTT.

The CDR3 loop reads CATGHGGSETQYF. The DNA of the CDR3 is TGTGCCACCGGACATGGGGGCTCAGAGACCCAGTACTTC. J is TRBJ2-5 and V is TRBV15, with a possible D match to TRBD1 (6 bases). Germline values: CDR1 LNHNV, CDR2 YYDKDF (reference sequence). The V end was cut by 8 bases, the J end by 4 bases, with 14 bases between. The CDR3 covers 13 residues.

This clonotype was seen at least ten times. CDR3 region: CASSLALGQAIRGDTQYF. CDR3 DNA: TGTGCCAGCAGCTTAGCGCTTGGACAGGCCATCCGAGGGGATACGCAGTATTTT. V usage is TRBV7-9 and J usage is TRBJ2-3; 7 nucleotides line up with TRBD1. The V and J ends lost 0 bases and 6 bases, in that order; junction bases with no gene match: 15. CDR1 and CDR2 from the germline V gene are SEHNR and FQNEAQ (reference sequence). The CDR3 has 18 residues.

This clonotype appeared a few times. The CDR3 reads CASTSYPQGYGYTF. In DNA, the CDR3 is TGTGCCAGCACTTCATACCCACAGGGCTATGGCTACACCTTC. This chain joins TRBV27 and TRBJ1-2, with D tentatively TRBD1 (6 bases). The V gene lost 7 bases and the J gene lost 4 bases, with 16 bases spanning the gap. The CDR3 loop spans 14 amino acids. Germline CDR1 is MNHEY and CDR2 is SMNVEV (reference sequence).